Listed below are T cell receptor beta chains from one sample, sequenced in a study of Graves' ophthalmopathy and Graves' hyperthyroidism. One entry per CDR3 protein results from TCRdb running MiXCR on the multiplex PCR reads. The sample lists some 350,000 distinct CDR3 sequences; about a sixth were seen once. The material sequenced was peripheral blood. These receptors were collected from an adult woman with stable Graves' hyperthyroidism. Each CDR3 is given with its conserved first and last residue. The order of the fields is CDR3 protein, CDR3 DNA, clone size, V gene, D gene, J gene. The D gene is left open where the match is weak. Rows give clone size only sometimes, using once, few, many, or a class for an expanded clone.

cdr3_aa: CASSLGSGALYEQYF
cdr3_nt: TGTGCCAGCAGCTTGGGTAGCGGTGCACTCTACGAGCAGTACTTC
clone_size: .
v_call: TRBV5-4
d_call: .
j_call: TRBJ2-7

cdr3_aa: CASSDEGGVSYEQYF
cdr3_nt: TGTGCCAGCAGTGACGAGGGAGGTGTCTCCTACGAGCAGTACTTC
clone_size: many
v_call: TRBV25-1
d_call: .
j_call: TRBJ2-7

cdr3_aa: CASSQAGPDTNGYTF
cdr3_nt: TGTGCCAGCAGCCAAGCGGGTCCGGACACCAATGGCTACACCTTC
clone_size: many
v_call: TRBV4-2
d_call: .
j_call: TRBJ1-2

cdr3_aa: CASSLNRGSYEQYF
cdr3_nt: TGTGCCAGCAGCCTTAACAGGGGATCCTACGAGCAGTACTTC
clone_size: .
v_call: TRBV3-1
d_call: TRBD1
j_call: TRBJ2-7

cdr3_aa: CASSLYIGKVSTEQYF
cdr3_nt: TGTGCCAGCAGCCTCTACATTGGGAAGGTCTCTACTGAGCAGTACTTC
clone_size: many
v_call: TRBV7-9
d_call: .
j_call: TRBJ2-7

cdr3_aa: CASSSPVSIKYF
cdr3_nt: TGTGCCAGCAGCTCCCCCGTTTCCATTAAGTACTTC
clone_size: few
v_call: TRBV28
d_call: .
j_call: TRBJ2-4

cdr3_aa: CASSLDGLTDTQYF
cdr3_nt: TGTGCCAGCAGCTTAGATGGTTTGACAGATACGCAGTATTTT
clone_size: .
v_call: TRBV11-3
d_call: .
j_call: TRBJ2-3

cdr3_aa: CAWRRQINYGYTF
cdr3_nt: TGTGCCTGGAGGAGACAGATTAACTATGGCTACACCTTC
clone_size: .
v_call: TRBV30
d_call: .
j_call: TRBJ1-2

cdr3_aa: CASSYVGSYEQYF
cdr3_nt: TGTGCCAGCAGTTACGTAGGATCATACGAGCAGTACTTC
clone_size: .
v_call: TRBV6-2/TRBV6-3
d_call: .
j_call: TRBJ2-7

cdr3_aa: CSVGGANGETQYF
cdr3_nt: TGCAGCGTCGGGGGGGCTAACGGGGAGACCCAGTACTTC
clone_size: many
v_call: TRBV29-1
d_call: TRBD2
j_call: TRBJ2-5

cdr3_aa: CASSPGRARGHEQYF
cdr3_nt: TGCGCCAGCAGCCCGGGAAGGGCCCGGGGCCACGAGCAGTACTTC
clone_size: many
v_call: TRBV4-3
d_call: .
j_call: TRBJ2-7

cdr3_aa: CASSYISSGGSPQYF
cdr3_nt: TGTGCCAGCAGTTACATCAGTAGCGGGGGGTCGCCCCAGTACTTC
clone_size: .
v_call: TRBV6-2/TRBV6-3
d_call: TRBD2
j_call: TRBJ2-5

cdr3_aa: CASTTRGSPLHF
cdr3_nt: TGTGCCAGCACCACAAGGGGTTCACCCCTCCACTTT
clone_size: many
v_call: TRBV12-3/TRBV12-4
d_call: .
j_call: TRBJ1-6

cdr3_aa: CASRLDGNSPLHF
cdr3_nt: TGTGCCAGCAGACTAGACGGAAATTCACCCCTCCACTTT
clone_size: many
v_call: TRBV6-1
d_call: .
j_call: TRBJ1-6

cdr3_aa: CASSEAGAMETQYF
cdr3_nt: TGTGCCAGCAGCGAGGCCGGGGCGATGGAGACCCAGTACTTC
clone_size: .
v_call: TRBV9
d_call: .
j_call: TRBJ2-5

cdr3_aa: CASRDSNEQYF
cdr3_nt: TGTGCCAGCCGGGACAGCAACGAGCAGTACTTC
clone_size: .
v_call: TRBV28
d_call: TRBD1
j_call: TRBJ2-7

cdr3_aa: CATSDLHYILDYEQYF
cdr3_nt: TGTGCCACCAGTGATTTGCATTATATACTTGACTACGAGCAGTACTTC
clone_size: many
v_call: TRBV24-1
d_call: .
j_call: TRBJ2-7

cdr3_aa: CASSVAAGGGVGELFF
cdr3_nt: TGTGCCAGCAGCGTAGCCGCTGGAGGGGGAGTCGGGGAGCTGTTTTTT
clone_size: few
v_call: TRBV9
d_call: .
j_call: TRBJ2-2

cdr3_aa: CASSYSHLGRETQYF
cdr3_nt: TGTGCCAGCAGTTACTCCCACTTGGGTCGAGAGACCCAGTACTTC
clone_size: many
v_call: TRBV6-5
d_call: .
j_call: TRBJ2-5

cdr3_aa: CASSTRTEDNSPLHF
cdr3_nt: TGTGCCAGCAGCACACGGACCGAAGATAATTCACCCCTCCACTTT
clone_size: .
v_call: TRBV13
d_call: .
j_call: TRBJ1-6

cdr3_aa: CASSPSDDRTGTEAFF
cdr3_nt: TGTGCCAGCTCACCAAGTGACGATCGGACAGGGACCGAAGCTTTCTTT
clone_size: .
v_call: TRBV18
d_call: TRBD1
j_call: TRBJ1-1

cdr3_aa: CASSHNRGTGELFF
cdr3_nt: TGTGCCAGCAGCCATAATAGGGGAACCGGGGAGCTGTTTTTT
clone_size: many
v_call: TRBV12-3/TRBV12-4
d_call: .
j_call: TRBJ2-2

cdr3_aa: CASSPGASSGNTIYF
cdr3_nt: TGTGCCAGCTCACCCGGGGCGAGCTCTGGAAACACCATATATTTT
clone_size: many
v_call: TRBV18
d_call: .
j_call: TRBJ1-3

cdr3_aa: CASSPGQGRNTIYF
cdr3_nt: TGTGCCAGCAGTCCGGGACAGGGAAGAAACACCATATATTTT
clone_size: many
v_call: TRBV12-3/TRBV12-4
d_call: TRBD1
j_call: TRBJ1-3

cdr3_aa: CASSAGGLTSGANVLTF
cdr3_nt: TGTGCCAGCAGTGCCGGGGGGCTGACCTCTGGGGCCAACGTCCTGACTTTC
clone_size: many
v_call: TRBV2
d_call: .
j_call: TRBJ2-6

cdr3_aa: CASSLRTSGGSGETQYF
cdr3_nt: TGTGCCAGCAGCCTCCGGACTAGCGGGGGTAGTGGGGAGACCCAGTACTTC
clone_size: .
v_call: TRBV7-8
d_call: TRBD2
j_call: TRBJ2-5

cdr3_aa: CASSLAWDSNYEQYF
cdr3_nt: TGCGCCAGCAGCTTGGCCTGGGACAGCAACTACGAGCAGTACTTC
clone_size: many
v_call: TRBV5-1
d_call: TRBD1
j_call: TRBJ2-7

cdr3_aa: CATSSGTGSNQPQHF
cdr3_nt: TGTGCCACCAGCAGCGGGACAGGGAGCAATCAGCCCCAGCATTTT
clone_size: .
v_call: TRBV15
d_call: TRBD1
j_call: TRBJ1-5

cdr3_aa: CASRPMGVAYGYTF
cdr3_nt: TGTGCCAGCAGACCTATGGGGGTTGCCTATGGCTACACCTTC
clone_size: .
v_call: TRBV25-1
d_call: .
j_call: TRBJ1-2

cdr3_aa: CASSQTGLAPAYEQYF
cdr3_nt: TGCGCCAGCAGCCAAACGGGACTAGCGCCCGCCTACGAGCAGTACTTC
clone_size: .
v_call: TRBV4-1
d_call: TRBD2
j_call: TRBJ2-7

cdr3_aa: CASSFYRDGYTF
cdr3_nt: TGTGCCAGCAGTTTTTACAGGGATGGCTACACCTTC
clone_size: .
v_call: TRBV12-3/TRBV12-4
d_call: .
j_call: TRBJ1-2

cdr3_aa: CASSTWASSREQYF
cdr3_nt: TGTGCCAGCAGCACCTGGGCTAGCTCCCGTGAGCAGTACTTC
clone_size: many
v_call: TRBV7-2
d_call: .
j_call: TRBJ2-7

cdr3_aa: CASREDSQGDRETQYF
cdr3_nt: TGTGCCAGCAGAGAAGACAGTCAGGGGGATCGAGAGACCCAGTACTTC
clone_size: many
v_call: TRBV6-1
d_call: TRBD1
j_call: TRBJ2-5

cdr3_aa: CAWTLAQVEGYTF
cdr3_nt: TGTGCCTGGACCCTTGCCCAGGTGGAGGGCTACACCTTC
clone_size: .
v_call: TRBV30
d_call: .
j_call: TRBJ1-2

cdr3_aa: CSVGTSLTYEQYF
cdr3_nt: TGCAGCGTTGGGACTAGCCTCACCTACGAGCAGTACTTC
clone_size: many
v_call: TRBV29-1
d_call: TRBD2
j_call: TRBJ2-7

cdr3_aa: CASSSRERRDTQYF
cdr3_nt: TGTGCCAGCAGTTCTCGGGAACGAAGGGATACGCAGTATTTT
clone_size: once
v_call: TRBV11-2
d_call: .
j_call: TRBJ2-3

cdr3_aa: CASSIPGPVQGWTQYF
cdr3_nt: TGTGCCAGCAGCATACCAGGTCCCGTACAGGGCTGGACCCAGTACTTC
clone_size: .
v_call: TRBV28
d_call: .
j_call: TRBJ2-5

cdr3_aa: CASSVGDTQYF
cdr3_nt: TGTGCCAGCAGTGTCGGGGATACGCAGTATTTT
clone_size: many
v_call: TRBV2
d_call: .
j_call: TRBJ2-3

cdr3_aa: CASSQYLADIQYF
cdr3_nt: TGTGCCAGCAGCCAATATCTAGCTGACATTCAGTACTTC
clone_size: .
v_call: TRBV3-1
d_call: .
j_call: TRBJ2-4

cdr3_aa: CASSLGTPGETQYF
cdr3_nt: TGTGCCAGCAGCTTAGGAACTCCGGGGGAGACCCAGTACTTC
clone_size: many
v_call: TRBV7-2
d_call: .
j_call: TRBJ2-5

cdr3_aa: CASSDHQGKFSYEQYF
cdr3_nt: TGTGCCAGCAGTGATCACCAGGGAAAGTTCTCCTACGAGCAGTACTTC
clone_size: .
v_call: TRBV2
d_call: .
j_call: TRBJ2-7

cdr3_aa: CASQLASDEQYF
cdr3_nt: TGCGCTAGCCAACTAGCGTCGGACGAGCAGTACTTC
clone_size: many
v_call: TRBV11-2
d_call: TRBD2
j_call: TRBJ2-7

cdr3_aa: CASSLIGRATYEQYF
cdr3_nt: TGTGCCAGCAGCTTAATTGGGCGGGCTACCTACGAGCAGTACTTC
clone_size: many
v_call: TRBV7-2
d_call: .
j_call: TRBJ2-7

cdr3_aa: CASSYPGLAGGSYEQYF
cdr3_nt: TGTGCCAGCAGTTACCCTGGACTAGCGGGAGGATCCTACGAGCAGTACTTC
clone_size: many
v_call: TRBV6-5
d_call: TRBD2
j_call: TRBJ2-7

cdr3_aa: CSAPRPGAKNIKYF
cdr3_nt: TGCAGTGCCCCGCGGCCCGGAGCCAAAAACATTAAGTACTTC
clone_size: few
v_call: TRBV20-1
d_call: .
j_call: TRBJ2-4